This T cell receptor beta chain was recorded in a study of cytomegalovirus exposure and HLA in healthy donors. Findings and caveats of the study: Listed as cytomegalovirus-associated were 170 or so TCR beta chains.

The PCR was carried out with 60 Vbeta primers and 13 Jbeta primers. Clones were read by immunoSEQ multiplex PCR, and TCRdb kept only the in-frame ones, dropping some. The sample lists about 150,000 clones, approximately 84% seen once, with under 1.5% in the top ten. To note about this clone: Its antigen remains unidentified.

The sequenced sample consisted of PBMCs. The receptor was derived from a man between 50 and 59 years old in good health and CMV-seropositive.

CDR3 sequence reads: CASSQEKLGGTNEQFF. The DNA of the CDR3 is TGTGCCAGCAGCCAAGAGAAGCTCGGAGGGACGAATGAGCAGTTCTTC. The rearrangement joins TRBV4-2 to TRBJ2-1; D is perhaps TRBD2 (6 bases). The V gene's germline CDR1 is LGHNA and CDR2 YNFKEQ. The ends were cut back, 0 bases at V and 7 bases at J, with 16 bases in the middle. This CDR3 has 16 amino acids.